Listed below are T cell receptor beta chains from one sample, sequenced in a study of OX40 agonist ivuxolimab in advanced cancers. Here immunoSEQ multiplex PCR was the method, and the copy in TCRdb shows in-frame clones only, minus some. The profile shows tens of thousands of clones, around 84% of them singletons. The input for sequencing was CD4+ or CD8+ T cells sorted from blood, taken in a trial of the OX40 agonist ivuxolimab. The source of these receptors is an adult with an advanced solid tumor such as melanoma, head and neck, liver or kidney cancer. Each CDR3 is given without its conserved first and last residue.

CDR3aa: AWSRDRVSPLH; v_gene: TRBV30; j_gene: TRBJ1-6
CDR3aa: ASSEVGGQAAAQH; v_gene: TRBV6-1; j_gene: TRBJ1-5
CDR3aa: ASSSQPRNTIY; v_gene: TRBV27; j_gene: TRBJ1-3
CDR3aa: ASGSVNTEAF; v_gene: TRBV5-4; j_gene: TRBJ1-1
CDR3aa: ASSQLQDRGLAEAF; v_gene: TRBV4-2; j_gene: TRBJ1-1
CDR3aa: ASSVDAGLNTEAF; v_gene: TRBV9; j_gene: TRBJ1-1
CDR3aa: ASTAWGDRSNEQF; v_gene: TRBV27; j_gene: TRBJ2-1
CDR3aa: ASSSSLGYTEAF; v_gene: TRBV7-9; j_gene: TRBJ1-1
CDR3aa: ASSVGSRGSENIQY; v_gene: TRBV9; j_gene: TRBJ2-4
CDR3aa: ASSEGKGYSGNTIY; v_gene: TRBV9; j_gene: TRBJ1-3
CDR3aa: ASSFLFGAGATQETQY; v_gene: TRBV7-2; j_gene: TRBJ2-5
CDR3aa: ASSLPTERSEQY; v_gene: TRBV11-1; j_gene: TRBJ2-7
CDR3aa: ASSLELAGAQETQY; v_gene: TRBV5-6; j_gene: TRBJ2-5
CDR3aa: ASSYPGASYNEQF; v_gene: TRBV6-5; j_gene: TRBJ2-1
CDR3aa: ASSFAGTGNQPQH; v_gene: TRBV10-2; j_gene: TRBJ1-5
CDR3aa: ATRRGGPYSNQPQH; v_gene: TRBV19; j_gene: TRBJ1-5
CDR3aa: ASSLTLVKARNTEAF; v_gene: TRBV23-1; j_gene: TRBJ1-1
CDR3aa: ASSLRSTDTQY; v_gene: TRBV5-1; j_gene: TRBJ2-3
CDR3aa: ASSFNYNEQF; v_gene: TRBV5-5; j_gene: TRBJ2-1
CDR3aa: ASSFGTEVGPQH; v_gene: TRBV27; j_gene: TRBJ1-5
CDR3aa: ASSETQVGRHTQY; v_gene: TRBV2; j_gene: TRBJ2-3
CDR3aa: ASSMWSTKDTQY; v_gene: TRBV19; j_gene: TRBJ2-3
CDR3aa: ASSSGEQF; v_gene: TRBV7-3; j_gene: TRBJ2-1
CDR3aa: ASSYGPGSNEKLF; v_gene: TRBV6-5; j_gene: TRBJ1-4
CDR3aa: ASSPLAGGLDTQY; v_gene: TRBV27; j_gene: TRBJ2-3
CDR3aa: ASKTGFRENTIY; v_gene: TRBV27; j_gene: TRBJ1-3
CDR3aa: ASSLVPASGNTIY; v_gene: TRBV5-5; j_gene: TRBJ1-3
CDR3aa: ASRRPGDRATEAF; v_gene: TRBV6-6; j_gene: TRBJ1-1
CDR3aa: ASRRSYNSPLH; v_gene: TRBV27; j_gene: TRBJ1-6
CDR3aa: AWTSSGGARQPQH; v_gene: TRBV30; j_gene: TRBJ1-5
CDR3aa: ASSATGNSNQPQH; v_gene: TRBV2; j_gene: TRBJ1-5
CDR3aa: ASDPLTRVNYGYT; v_gene: TRBV7-9; j_gene: TRBJ1-2
CDR3aa: AISELIGLEAF; v_gene: TRBV10-3; j_gene: TRBJ1-1
CDR3aa: ASSRGGVRNQPQH; v_gene: TRBV4-1; j_gene: TRBJ1-5
CDR3aa: AWSVGPYNSPLH; v_gene: TRBV30; j_gene: TRBJ1-6
CDR3aa: ASSNTRQASGNTIY; v_gene: TRBV18; j_gene: TRBJ1-3
CDR3aa: ASSLELASYEQY; v_gene: TRBV5-8; j_gene: TRBJ2-7
CDR3aa: ASSLTNTEAF; v_gene: TRBV4-1; j_gene: TRBJ1-1
CDR3aa: ASSQPSEGLAKNIQY; v_gene: TRBV4-1; j_gene: TRBJ2-4
CDR3aa: AWSRSQEQY; v_gene: TRBV30; j_gene: TRBJ2-7
CDR3aa: ASSDRASREQY; v_gene: TRBV2; j_gene: TRBJ2-7
CDR3aa: ASSGKDRANYGYT; v_gene: TRBV5-6; j_gene: TRBJ1-2
CDR3aa: ASTGPGPRGYT; v_gene: TRBV7-9; j_gene: TRBJ1-2
CDR3aa: ASSFTRGPYEQY; v_gene: TRBV27; j_gene: .
CDR3aa: ASSFEGKGTDTQY; v_gene: TRBV7-9; j_gene: TRBJ2-3
CDR3aa: ASSAGQQETQY; v_gene: TRBV18; j_gene: TRBJ2-5
CDR3aa: ASSLQNPLYNSPLH; v_gene: TRBV27; j_gene: TRBJ1-6
CDR3aa: ASSLAWGENTEAF; v_gene: TRBV5-1; j_gene: TRBJ1-1
CDR3aa: ASSGQGASPLH; v_gene: TRBV25-1; j_gene: TRBJ1-6
CDR3aa: ASSLSGASSYNSPLH; v_gene: TRBV5-1; j_gene: TRBJ1-6
CDR3aa: ASSDRRTEAF; v_gene: TRBV6-6; j_gene: TRBJ1-1
CDR3aa: ASSPNRGLNSPLH; v_gene: TRBV5-6; j_gene: TRBJ1-6
CDR3aa: ASSQEGADSNQPQH; v_gene: TRBV4-2; j_gene: TRBJ1-5
CDR3aa: ASSVTGGRTEAF; v_gene: TRBV28; j_gene: TRBJ1-1